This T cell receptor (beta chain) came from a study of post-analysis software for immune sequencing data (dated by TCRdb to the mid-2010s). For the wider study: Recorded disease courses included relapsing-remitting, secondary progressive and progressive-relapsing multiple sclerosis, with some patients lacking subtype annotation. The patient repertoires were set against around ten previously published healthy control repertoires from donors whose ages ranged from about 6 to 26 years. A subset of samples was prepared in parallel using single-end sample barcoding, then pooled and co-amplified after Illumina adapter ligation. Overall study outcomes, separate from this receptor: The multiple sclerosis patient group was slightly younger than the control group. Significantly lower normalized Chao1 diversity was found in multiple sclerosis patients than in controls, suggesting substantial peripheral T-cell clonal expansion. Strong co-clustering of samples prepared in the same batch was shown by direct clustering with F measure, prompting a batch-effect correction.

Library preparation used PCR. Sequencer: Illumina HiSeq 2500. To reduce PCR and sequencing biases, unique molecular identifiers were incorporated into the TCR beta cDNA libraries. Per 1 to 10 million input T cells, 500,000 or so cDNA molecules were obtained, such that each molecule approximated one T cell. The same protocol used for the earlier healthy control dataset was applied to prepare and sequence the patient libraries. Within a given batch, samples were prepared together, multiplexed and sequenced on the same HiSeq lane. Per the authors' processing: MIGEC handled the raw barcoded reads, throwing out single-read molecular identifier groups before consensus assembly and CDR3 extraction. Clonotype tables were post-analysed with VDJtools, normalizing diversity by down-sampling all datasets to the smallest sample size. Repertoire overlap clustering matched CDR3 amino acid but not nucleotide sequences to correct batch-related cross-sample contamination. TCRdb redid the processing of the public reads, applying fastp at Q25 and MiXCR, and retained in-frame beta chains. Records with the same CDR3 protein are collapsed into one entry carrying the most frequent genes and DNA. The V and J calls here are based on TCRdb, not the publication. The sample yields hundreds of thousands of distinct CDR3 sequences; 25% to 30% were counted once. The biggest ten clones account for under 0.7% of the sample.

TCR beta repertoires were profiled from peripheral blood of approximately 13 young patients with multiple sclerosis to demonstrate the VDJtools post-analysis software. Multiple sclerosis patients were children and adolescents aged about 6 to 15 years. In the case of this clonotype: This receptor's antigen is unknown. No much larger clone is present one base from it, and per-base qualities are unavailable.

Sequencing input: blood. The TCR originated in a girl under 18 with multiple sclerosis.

The nucleotide sequence is TGTGCCAGCAGTTACGATGGTAACGAGCAGTACTTC. This is translated as CASSYDGNEQYF. The V and J segments used are TRBV6-2 or TRBV6-3 and TRBJ2-5; the D gene lacks a confident call. The end of the DNA fits TRBJ2-7 better, so the J call may be wrong. The CDR3, from cysteine to phenylalanine, totals 12 residues. Only CDR3 DNA is held: 36 bases, read in frame from base 1. CDR1 and CDR2, looked up from the germline V gene, are MNHEY and SVGEGT.